This T cell receptor (beta chain) was recovered during a study of T cells in Graves' hyperthyroidism and ophthalmopathy (dated by TCRdb to between 2018 and 2021). As for the study more broadly: Peripheral blood samples were taken at initial diagnosis, before any treatment was given. To identify TCR V-J signatures that set the groups apart, the researchers used a discovery cohort of 100 or so patients, made up of about 44 with Graves' ophthalmopathy and some 55 with stable Graves' hyperthyroidism. Prospective prediction of ophthalmopathy was tested in an independent validation cohort consisting of 18 to 20 hyperthyroidism patients and approximately 16 patients who later progressed to ophthalmopathy. The 100 discovery patients were randomly split 7:3 into training and test sets. Thyroid tissue and blood T-cell repertoires from roughly six Graves' hyperthyroidism patients were also compared in the study. Following sampling, methimazole starting at 30 mg daily was given to hyperthyroidism patients, and high-dose intravenous methylprednisolone was given to ophthalmopathy patients. According to the paper, TCR Vbeta CDR3 sequencing was carried out on over 130 peripheral blood samples, which came from 40 to 45 ophthalmopathy, some 73 hyperthyroidism and approximately 17 progressor patients.

The TCR beta CDR3 regions were amplified from the RNA transcripts. The TCR CDR3 was subjected to a first round of RT-PCR using the HTBI primer set and the Qiagen OneStep RT-PCR kit. Libraries were constructed in a second round of multiplex PCR, after which size selection and purification were carried out. Sequencing of the libraries was done on an Illumina HiSeq2000 using paired-end 100 bp reads. From the authors' description of their analysis: SOAPnuke was used to process the raw data, with reads discarded if the reads contained adapters or uncalled bases, had a mean Phred below 15, or lacked an exact constant-primer or identifier match. COPE v1.2.5 was used to merge the high-quality paired reads, and each unique nucleotide sequence was defined as a clonotype. MiTCR v1.1 was used to align the clonotypes against IMGT TRBV, TRBD and TRBJ reference segments. The analysis was restricted to V-J combinations with a frequency above 0.0001, which together covered 99.2% of the repertoires. The TCS score was defined as the ratio of F50 (clonal expansion) to E x V (chaos), calculated using BLOSUM62-based TCRdist between CDR3 peptides within each V-J. Welch's t-statistics and random forest reduced around 520 V-J features to roughly 13, which were used in a naive Bayes classifier (R e1071). Using fastp at Q25 and MiXCR, TCRdb reprocessed the public reads and kept productive beta chains. Rows are unified per CDR3 protein, each entry keeping the most common DNA and genes. TCRdb's processing, not the authors' own work, is the source of the V and J calls. The sample data list fewer than 500,000 distinct CDR3 sequences, and about 14% of these were observed just once. The ten largest clones capture around a fifth of the sample.

Findings and caveats that apply to the study as a whole: Most expanded thyroid clonotypes (frequency above 0.001) were also detected in blood, a finding suggesting that blood repertoires may reflect thyroid immune responses. Ophthalmopathy was separated from stable hyperthyroidism by a 13 V-J signature model, with roughly 88% sensitivity and 81% to 82% specificity obtained in cross-validation and 80%/75% obtained in testing. No statistical method was used to fix the sample size in advance, and group allocation was not hidden from the investigators. During validation, the model predicted progression to ophthalmopathy a median of roughly 7.1 months ahead of onset, with almost 71% sensitivity and less than 85% specificity.

A note on this clonotype: No cognate antigen has been identified for it. Base qualities were left out, and no much larger clone turns up one base away.

Including the terminal cysteine and phenylalanine, the CDR3 comprises 23 residues. Only the CDR3 region is kept as DNA, spanning 69 bases read in frame from base 1. The germline V gene sets CDR1 to MGHDK and CDR2 to SYGVNS. V is clipped by 4 bases and J by 3 bases, and the sequence between their germline boundaries is 38 bases long. Moderately to severely active disease, a Clinical Activity Score of at least 3, a NOSPECS grade of at least 4, and a duration under 3 months were present in ophthalmopathy patients. Patients with uncontrolled infections, other autoimmune diseases, pregnancy or lactation were excluded. Clinical symptoms, serum thyroxine and TRAb, thyroid ultrasound, and orbital computed tomography formed the basis for the diagnoses. PBMCs were isolated from 10 ml of fresh peripheral blood by Ficoll-Paque density gradient centrifugation. Total RNA was extracted using Trizol reagent, and RNA quality was assessed on an Agilent 2100 Bioanalyzer.

Input material: blood. This TCR came from a woman aged 30 to 39 with Graves' ophthalmopathy. This receptor chain uses TRBV25-1 and TRBJ2-3; TRBD1 is a weak D gene call, 5 bases matching. The bases read TGTGCCAGCAGTGCGTCCAAACTCCACGCCCCGGCAGGGCCAGCAGTATCGACAGATACGCAGTATTTT. Its product reads: CASSASKLHAPAGPAVSTDTQYF.